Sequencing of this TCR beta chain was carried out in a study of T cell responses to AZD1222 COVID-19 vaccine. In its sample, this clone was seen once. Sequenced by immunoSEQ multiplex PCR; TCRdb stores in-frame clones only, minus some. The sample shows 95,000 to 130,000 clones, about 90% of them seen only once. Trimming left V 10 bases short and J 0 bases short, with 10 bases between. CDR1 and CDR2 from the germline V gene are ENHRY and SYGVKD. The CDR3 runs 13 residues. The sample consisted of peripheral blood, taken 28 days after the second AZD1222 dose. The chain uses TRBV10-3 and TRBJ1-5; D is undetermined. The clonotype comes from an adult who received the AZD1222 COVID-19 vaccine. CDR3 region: CATGQDSNQPQHF. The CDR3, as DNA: TGTGCCACGGGCCAAGATAGCAATCAGCCCCAGCATTTT.